The TCR beta chain under discussion was sequenced for a study of cytomegalovirus exposure and HLA in healthy donors. Findings and limits, study-wide: Reportedly, fewer N-insertions than the roughly 690-donor mean appeared in an Asian-associated ancestry cluster in a later analysis.

Germline loops: CDR1 SGHNT, CDR2 YYREEE (reference sequence). This CDR3 comprises 16 residues. PCR involved 60 Vbeta and 13 Jbeta primers. TCRdb's copy holds only in-frame clones and misses some; the assay was immunoSEQ multiplex PCR. Of about 270,000 clones in the sample, around 65% were seen once. This clone occurred once. No antigen is known for it. Germline is not matched at one junction end, which may reflect a read error. The rearrangement uses TRBV5-4 and TRBJ2-1; 13 nucleotides align to TRBD2. The TCR originated in a female donor in good health and CMV-seronegative. Sequencing was performed on PBMCs. Written as DNA, the CDR3 is TGTGCCAGCAGGGACGCGGGACTAGCGGGGCGGAATGGGCAGTTCTTC. Its protein product is CASRDAGLAGRNGQFF.